These T cell receptor beta chains were read from a single sample in a study of T cells after yellow fever vaccination. One entry per CDR3 protein results from TCRdb running MiXCR on the 5' RACE reads. In the table there are 500,000 to 700,000 distinct CDR3 sequences, 15% to 20% of which are singletons. The sequencing used PBMCs, collected 15 days after the yellow fever booster vaccination. Source of these receptors: a young man who received the YFV17D yellow fever vaccine. Both conserved end residues are part of each CDR3. D genes are given only for firm matches. Clone size appears in some rows only: once, few, many, or a class for an expanded clone.

>NA|NA|TRBV25-1|TRBJ2-5
TGTGCCAGCAGTGAATACAAAGCAAGAGAGACCCAGTACTTC
CASSEYKARETQYF
>TRBD1|NA|TRBV5-6|TRBJ2-7
TGTGCCAGCAGCTTGGGGGACAGGGGGACCTACGAGCAGTACTTC
CASSLGDRGTYEQYF
>NA|NA|TRBV15|TRBJ2-2
TGTGCCACCAGCACCCAGTCCAACACCGGGGAGCTGTTTTTT
CATSTQSNTGELFF
>NA|NA|TRBV10-3|TRBJ2-3
TGTGCCATCAGAGGACAGGGACTAAGCACAGATACGCAGTATTTT
CAIRGQGLSTDTQYF
>NA|NA|TRBV20-1|TRBJ1-5
TGCAGTGCTAGAAGAGAGGCGAATCAGCCCCAGCATTTT
CSARREANQPQHF
>NA|NA|TRBV25-1|TRBJ2-1
TGTGCCAGCAGTGAATCGGGGTGGGGGGGCCAGTTCTTC
CASSESGWGGQFF
>TRBD1|NA|TRBV11-2|TRBJ1-1
TGTGCCAGCAGCTTAGTCCCGACAGGGGGAGTAATGAACACTGAAGCTTTCTTT
CASSLVPTGGVMNTEAFF
>TRBD2|NA|TRBV7-2|TRBJ2-3
TGTGCCAGCAGCCCGAGGACTAGCGGATCAGATACGCAGTATTTT
CASSPRTSGSDTQYF
>TRBD2|NA|TRBV5-1|TRBJ2-1
TGCGCCAGCAGCCCAACCTATACTAGCGGCTACAATGAGCAGTTCTTC
CASSPTYTSGYNEQFF
>TRBD2|few|TRBV6-2/TRBV6-3|TRBJ2-7
TGTGCCAGCAGGCAACTCAAGCGGGATGGGTCCTACGAGCAGTACTTC
CASRQLKRDGSYEQYF
>NA|NA|TRBV7-2|TRBJ2-7
TGTGCCAGCAGCTTAGAGGGGGGCGTCCTGAACGAGCAGTACTTC
CASSLEGGVLNEQYF
>NA|NA|TRBV7-3|TRBJ2-3
TGTGCCAGCAGCCCCAAGGGGCGGGGCGGGGCTGCAGATACGCAGTATTTT
CASSPKGRGGAADTQYF
>NA|many|TRBV20-1|TRBJ2-3
TGCAGTGCTGACAGACCATCGACAGATACGCAGTATTTT
CSADRPSTDTQYF
>NA|few|TRBV27|TRBJ2-7
TGTGCCAGCAGTTTCGCGGGGGCCTCCTACGAGCAGTACTTC
CASSFAGASYEQYF
>NA|few|TRBV6-5|TRBJ2-1
TGTGCCAGCAGTTATAGTAGGTCCTACAATGAGCAGTTCTTC
CASSYSRSYNEQFF
>NA|NA|TRBV20-1|TRBJ2-1
TGCAGTGCTCGAAGTAAATTTTCCGCCTCCTACAATGAGCAGTTCTTC
CSARSKFSASYNEQFF
>NA|NA|TRBV5-5|TRBJ2-2
TGTGCCAGCAGAACAAATTGGGGGAGGTCAGGGGAGCTGTTTTTT
CASRTNWGRSGELFF
>NA|few|TRBV29-1|TRBJ2-6
TGCAGCGTTGATGGGCCCTCTGGGGCCAACGTCCTGACTTTC
CSVDGPSGANVLTF
>NA|few|TRBV5-1|TRBJ2-4
TGCGCCAGCACGGGGGAGAGAAACATTCAGTACTTC
CASTGERNIQYF
>NA|NA|TRBV5-1|TRBJ2-4
TGCGCCAGCAGCCCTACCTCTCGGGGTATTCAGTACTTC
CASSPTSRGIQYF
>NA|NA|TRBV2|TRBJ2-3
TGTGCCAGCTACTGGGTTACAGATACGCAGTATTTT
CASYWVTDTQYF
>NA|NA|TRBV7-2|TRBJ2-3
TGTGCCAGCAGCCTAGCCCCCTGGGGCACAGATACGCAGTATTTT
CASSLAPWGTDTQYF
>NA|few|TRBV12-3/TRBV12-4|TRBJ2-2
TGTGCCAGCAGTTTACAGCGGGTGAACACCGGGGAGCTGTTTTTT
CASSLQRVNTGELFF
>NA|NA|TRBV5-4|TRBJ1-2
TGTGCCAGCAGCCCTAATGACAGGAGGAGCTACACCTTC
CASSPNDRRSYTF
>TRBD2|few|TRBV9|TRBJ2-3
TGTGCCAGCAGCATGGGGCTAGCGGGCCCCACAGATACGCAGTATTTT
CASSMGLAGPTDTQYF
>NA|few|TRBV12-3/TRBV12-4|TRBJ2-7
TGTGCCAGCAGTTTAGGGGATCCCTACGAGCAGTACTTC
CASSLGDPYEQYF
>NA|NA|TRBV19|TRBJ2-2
TGTGCCAGTAGTCTAATGTCCGCGGGGCCCAGACCCGGGGAGCTGTTTTTT
CASSLMSAGPRPGELFF
>NA|NA|TRBV5-1|TRBJ2-3
TGCGCCAGCCGATTGCAGGACAGCACAGATACGCAGTATTTT
CASRLQDSTDTQYF
>TRBD2|NA|TRBV7-6|TRBJ2-3
TGTGCCAGCACCTCGACTAGCGGGAGGGCAGATACGCAGTATTTT
CASTSTSGRADTQYF
>NA|few|TRBV7-6|TRBJ1-4
TGTGCCAGCAGCTCAAGAGCTCTAAATGAAAAACTGTTTTTT
CASSSRALNEKLFF
>NA|NA|TRBV20-1|TRBJ1-6
TGCAGTGCTGCGGGGGCTAATTCACCCCTCCACTTT
CSAAGANSPLHF
>NA|NA|TRBV25-1|TRBJ2-1
TGTGCCAGCAGCTCCCGGGACCAGCGGGTCCTTGAGCAGTTCTTC
CASSSRDQRVLEQFF
>NA|few|TRBV12-3/TRBV12-4|TRBJ1-3
TGTGCCAGCAGCTCCTCGGGGGGAGGAAACACCATATATTTT
CASSSSGGGNTIYF
>TRBD2|few|TRBV7-2|TRBJ2-1
TGTGCCAGCAGCTTAAGTGGAGCGGGAGTGAGGTATGAGCAGTTCTTC
CASSLSGAGVRYEQFF
>NA|few|TRBV12-3/TRBV12-4|TRBJ2-3
TGTGCCAGCAGTTTGCCCCCCCGCCTTTCGGGCAGCACAGATACGCAGTATTTT
CASSLPPRLSGSTDTQYF
>NA|few|TRBV5-5|TRBJ2-3
TGTGCCAGCAGCTTGGCGAGCCCTAGCACAGATACGCAGTATTTT
CASSLASPSTDTQYF
>NA|few|TRBV2|TRBJ1-4
TGTGCCAGCAGTGAATCGGGGGCGGTGGGAAAACTGTTTTTT
CASSESGAVGKLFF
>TRBD2|NA|TRBV6-2/TRBV6-3|TRBJ2-5
TGTGCCAGCAGTTACCCCCTAGCGGGAGTATTAGAGACCCAGTACTTC
CASSYPLAGVLETQYF
>TRBD2|few|TRBV9|TRBJ2-3
TGTGCCAGCAGCGTAGAGGGGACTAGCGGGAGACGCAGCACAGATACGCAGTATTTT
CASSVEGTSGRRSTDTQYF
>NA|NA|TRBV7-2|TRBJ1-4
TGTGCCAGCAGCTTAGGGGCAGGAGATAATGAAAAACTGTTTTTT
CASSLGAGDNEKLFF
>NA|few|TRBV20-1|TRBJ1-1
TGCAGTGCTAGTACAGGCAGCATCCTAGGCACTGAAGCTTTCTTT
CSASTGSILGTEAFF
>TRBD1|few|TRBV5-5|TRBJ1-3
TGTGCCAGCAGCTTATCACAGGGGGTGATTGGAAACACCATATATTTT
CASSLSQGVIGNTIYF
>NA|few|TRBV29-1|TRBJ2-5
TGCAGCGTTGATAGAGGGACGGGGGCCCAGTACTTC
CSVDRGTGAQYF
>NA|NA|TRBV14|TRBJ2-7
TGTGCCAGCAGCCAAGATTGGAGTAGGCGCTACGAGCAGTACTTC
CASSQDWSRRYEQYF
>NA|NA|TRBV7-2|TRBJ1-1
TGTGCCAGCAGCCCCCGGGGTGGGCGGAACACTGAAGCTTTCTTT
CASSPRGGRNTEAFF
>TRBD2|NA|TRBV6-1|TRBJ2-7
TGTGCCAGCACCCAGGGAGCGGGGACCTCCTACGAGCAGTACTTC
CASTQGAGTSYEQYF
>TRBD1|NA|TRBV28|TRBJ2-1
TGTGCCAGCAGTTTTCTGCGACAGGGGCGGAATGAGCAGTTCTTC
CASSFLRQGRNEQFF
>NA|NA|TRBV12-3/TRBV12-4|TRBJ1-1
TGTGCCAGCATCCAAGGAGGTGACACTGAAGCTTTCTTT
CASIQGGDTEAFF
>NA|NA|TRBV12-3/TRBV12-4|TRBJ2-1
TGTGCCAGCAGTTTAGCTGGCCTAGATATACCCTACAATGAGCAGTTCTTC
CASSLAGLDIPYNEQFF
>NA|NA|TRBV10-1|TRBJ2-1
TGCGCCAGTCCAAATTCCCCCAATGAGCAGTTCTTC
CASPNSPNEQFF
>NA|NA|TRBV7-2|TRBJ1-6
TGTGCCAGCAGCCCAGTAAGGACCTCATCACCCCTCCACTTT
CASSPVRTSSPLHF
>NA|few|TRBV2|TRBJ2-3
TGTGCCAGCAGTGAAACTATGATGGACACAGATACGCAGTATTTT
CASSETMMDTDTQYF
>NA|few|TRBV20-1|TRBJ2-2
TGCAGTGCTACCTACGCCGGGCTAAGGGAGGGGGAGCTGTTTTTT
CSATYAGLREGELFF
>TRBD2|few|TRBV7-2|TRBJ2-5
TGTGCCAGCAGCTTAGCTTCTAGCGGGAGGGGGCAGACCCAGTACTTC
CASSLASSGRGQTQYF
>NA|NA|TRBV7-2|TRBJ2-3
TGTGCCAGCAGCTTGCCGCGGGCGGGGTCTAGCACAGATACGCAGTATTTT
CASSLPRAGSSTDTQYF
>NA|NA|TRBV29-1|TRBJ2-3
TGCAGCGCAATGATCCAAGATACGCAGTATTTT
CSAMIQDTQYF
>TRBD2|NA|TRBV5-1|TRBJ2-7
TGCGCCAGCAGCGTGACTAGCGGAATCTACGAGCAGTACTTC
CASSVTSGIYEQYF
>TRBD2|NA|TRBV4-2|TRBJ2-5
TGTGCCAGCAGCCAAGCCCTAGCGGGGTTTGGGACCCAGTACTTC
CASSQALAGFGTQYF
>TRBD1|few|TRBV5-1|TRBJ2-7
TGCGCCAGCAGCACCAGACAGGGGGCGTTCCACTACGAGCAGTACTTC
CASSTRQGAFHYEQYF